These T cell receptor beta chains were read from a single sample in a study of neoadjuvant nivolumab and ipilimumab in lung cancer. Clones were read by immunoSEQ multiplex PCR, and TCRdb kept only the in-frame ones, dropping some. This sample has about 20,000 clones; approximately 73% occur once, and the top ten carry 6.5% to 9%. Specimen: tumor tissue, collected after neoadjuvant nivolumab, alone or with ipilimumab, at or shortly before surgery. Source of these receptors: an adult with non-small cell lung cancer. Both conserved end residues are part of each CDR3. Each record gives: V gene, D gene, clone size, J gene, CDR3 DNA, CDR3 protein. The D gene is left open where the match is weak. Only part of the rows carry a size: once, few, many, or a class if the clone is expanded.

>TRBV27|TRBD2|once|TRBJ2-7
TGTGCCAGCAGTTTATCACCCCTAGCGGCAACCTACGAGCAGTACTTC
CASSLSPLAATYEQYF
>TRBV29-1|-|-|TRBJ2-7
TGCAGCGTCGGCCCCTACGAGCAGTACTTC
CSVGPYEQYF
>TRBV4-2|TRBD2|-|TRBJ2-2
TGTGCCAGCAGCGCGGGACTAGCGAGGGGAACCGGGGAGCTGTTTTTT
CASSAGLARGTGELFF
>TRBV5-1|-|-|TRBJ2-7
TGCGCCAGCAGCTTGGGACTCTTCTACGAGCAGTACTTC
CASSLGLFYEQYF
>TRBV2|-|few|TRBJ1-5
TGTGCCAGCAGGGGCTCCGACAGGCGTGGCAATCAGCCCCAGCATTTT
CASRGSDRRGNQPQHF
>TRBV7-2|-|-|TRBJ2-3
TGTGCCAGCAGCTTAGTTGGGACAGATACGCAGTATTTT
CASSLVGTDTQYF
>TRBV7-9|-|-|TRBJ1-2
TGTGCCAGCAGCAGAGATGGGTCGCATGGCTACACCTTC
CASSRDGSHGYTF
>TRBV5-4|TRBD2|-|TRBJ2-7
TGTGCCAGCAGCGGGGAGGGACTGGACTACGAGCAGTACTTC
CASSGEGLDYEQYF
>TRBV4-1|-|few|TRBJ2-3
TGCGCCAGCAGTCAAGAGGTCCGCCGCACAGATACGCAGTATTTT
CASSQEVRRTDTQYF
>TRBV18|TRBD1|-|TRBJ2-3
TGTGCCAGCTCACCAGTGGACAGGGCTTACACAGATACGCAGTATTTT
CASSPVDRAYTDTQYF
>TRBV2|-|-|TRBJ1-5
TGTGCCAGCAGCCGCGACAGAAATAGCAATCAGCCCCAGCATTTT
CASSRDRNSNQPQHF
>TRBV5-6|TRBD1|-|TRBJ1-2
TGTGCCAGCAGCTGGACAGGGGACCCATTTAACTATGGCTACACCTTC
CASSWTGDPFNYGYTF
>TRBV9|-|-|TRBJ2-3
TGTGCCAGCAGCGTAGATACTAGCACAGATACGCAGTATTTT
CASSVDTSTDTQYF
>TRBV7-3|TRBD1|once|TRBJ1-2
TGTGCCAGCAGCTCGACAGGGTTCAGGGGCTACACCTTC
CASSSTGFRGYTF
>TRBV2|TRBD1|few|TRBJ2-7
TGTGCCAGCAGCCACGACAGGGTTCTTTCCCACGAGCAGTACTTC
CASSHDRVLSHEQYF
>TRBV7-9|-|once|TRBJ1-3
TGTGCCAGCAGCCACCCCCTCGGAAACACCATATATTTT
CASSHPLGNTIYF
>TRBV6-1|TRBD2|once|TRBJ2-2
TGTGCCAGCACCGGACTAGCGGTCACCGGGGAGCTGTTTTTT
CASTGLAVTGELFF
>TRBV18|-|-|TRBJ2-7
TGTGCCAGCTCACCACTAAGGGCCTACGAGCAGTACTTC
CASSPLRAYEQYF
>TRBV6-1|-|-|TRBJ2-3
TGTGCCAGCAGTGACCCAGGTCGGGGAGATACGCAGTATTTT
CASSDPGRGDTQYF
>TRBV19|-|-|TRBJ2-5
TGTGCCAGTAGGGAGAGCCCTTACGCGATCCAAGAGACCCAGTACTTC
CASRESPYAIQETQYF
>TRBV29-1|TRBD1|-|TRBJ2-5
TGCAGCGTCGGGGACAGGTTCCAAGAGACCCAGTACTTC
CSVGDRFQETQYF
>TRBV29-1|TRBD1|-|TRBJ2-4
TGCAGCGTTTGGGACAGGGGGGCAGCCAAAAACATTCAGTACTTC
CSVWDRGAAKNIQYF
>TRBV6-1|-|medium-sized|TRBJ2-7
TGTGCCAGCAGTGAATACTACGTCGGTTACGAGCAGTACTTC
CASSEYYVGYEQYF
>TRBV5-4|TRBD2|-|TRBJ2-7
TGTGCCAGCAGACCCGCACCGTCTAGCGGGAGGTATTCTTCGGGGGAGCAGTACTTC
CASRPAPSSGRYSSGEQYF
>TRBV27|TRBD2|few|TRBJ2-4
TGTGCCAGCAGTCCCTCCTGGACTAGCGGGTTAGCCAAAAACATTCAGTACTTC
CASSPSWTSGLAKNIQYF
>TRBV4-3|-|-|TRBJ2-7
TGCGCCAGCAGCCAAGATTTCGGAAGCTCCTACGAGCAGTACTTC
CASSQDFGSSYEQYF
>TRBV25-1|TRBD1|-|TRBJ1-4
TGTGCCAGCAGTCAGAGCAGGGGGCAGGGAGAAAAACTGTTTTTT
CASSQSRGQGEKLFF
>TRBV10-3|-|-|TRBJ1-5
TGTGCCATCAGTGAGTCGTGGGGCAATCAGCCCCAGCATTTT
CAISESWGNQPQHF
>TRBV5-6|-|-|TRBJ2-7
TGTGCCAGCAGCTTGGAGGGGAGCCTTTACTACGAGCAGTACTTC
CASSLEGSLYYEQYF
>TRBV5-1|-|-|TRBJ2-3
TGCGCCAGCAGCTTACAGGGTAGGGTAACAGATACGCAGTATTTT
CASSLQGRVTDTQYF
>TRBV13|-|once|TRBJ2-7
TGTGCCAGCAGCCAAAAACCTACCGAGACCTACGAGCAGTACTTC
CASSQKPTETYEQYF
>TRBV19|-|-|TRBJ2-7
TGTGCCAGTAGTATAGCGGCCGGGACTTCAGTCTACGAGCAGTACTTC
CASSIAAGTSVYEQYF
>TRBV11-2|-|few|TRBJ1-1
TGTGCCAGCAGCTTAATGGGTTCGGAGACTGAAGCTTTCTTT
CASSLMGSETEAFF
>TRBV7-9|-|-|TRBJ2-2
TGTGCCAGCAGCCAACGGACCGAGGGAGGAACCGGGGAGCTGTTTTTT
CASSQRTEGGTGELFF
>TRBV18|-|-|TRBJ2-7
TGTGCCAGCTCACGCGACACTCTCTACGAGCAGTACTTC
CASSRDTLYEQYF
>TRBV28|-|-|TRBJ1-5
TGTGCCAGTAGCCCTGGGGGTCGTGATAGCAATCAGCCCCAGCATTTT
CASSPGGRDSNQPQHF
>TRBV7-9|-|-|TRBJ1-1
TGTGCCAGCAGCTTTGGAAGTGAAGCTTTCTTT
CASSFGSEAFF